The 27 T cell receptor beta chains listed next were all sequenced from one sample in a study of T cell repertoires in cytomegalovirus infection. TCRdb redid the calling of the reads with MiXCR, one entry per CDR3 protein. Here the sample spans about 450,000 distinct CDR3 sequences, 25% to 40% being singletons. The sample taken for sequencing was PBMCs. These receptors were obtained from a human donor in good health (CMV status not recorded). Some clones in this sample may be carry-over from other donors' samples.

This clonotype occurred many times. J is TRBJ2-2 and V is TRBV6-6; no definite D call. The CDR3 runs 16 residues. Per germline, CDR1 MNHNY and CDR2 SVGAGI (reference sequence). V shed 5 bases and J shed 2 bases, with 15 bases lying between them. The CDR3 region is CASSGGYGGNTGELFF. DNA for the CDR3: TGTGCCAGCAGTGGTGGGTACGGCGGCAACACCGGGGAGCTGTTTTTT.

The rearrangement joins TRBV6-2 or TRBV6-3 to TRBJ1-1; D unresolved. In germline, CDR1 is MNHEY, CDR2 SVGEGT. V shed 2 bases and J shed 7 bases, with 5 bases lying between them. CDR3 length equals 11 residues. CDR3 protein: CASSYPYEAFF. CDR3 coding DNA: TGTGCCAGCAGTTACCCCTATGAAGCTTTCTTT.

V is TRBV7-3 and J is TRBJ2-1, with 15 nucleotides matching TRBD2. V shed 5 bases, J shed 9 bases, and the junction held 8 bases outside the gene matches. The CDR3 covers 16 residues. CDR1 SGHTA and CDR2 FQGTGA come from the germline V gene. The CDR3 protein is CASSEGTSGGQVEQFF. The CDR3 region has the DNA TGTGCCAGCAGCGAGGGGACTAGCGGGGGGCAGGTTGAGCAGTTCTTC.

Written as DNA, the CDR3 is TGTGCCAGCAGCTTGATGGAGTTCACCTACGAGCAGTACTTC. As protein: CASSLMEFTYEQYF. The chain couples TRBV5-5 to TRBJ2-7; D not certain. V was pared by 1 base and J by 2 bases, with 10 bases between. The CDR3 spans 14 residues. Germline V CDR1 and CDR2: SGHKS, YYEKEE (reference sequence).

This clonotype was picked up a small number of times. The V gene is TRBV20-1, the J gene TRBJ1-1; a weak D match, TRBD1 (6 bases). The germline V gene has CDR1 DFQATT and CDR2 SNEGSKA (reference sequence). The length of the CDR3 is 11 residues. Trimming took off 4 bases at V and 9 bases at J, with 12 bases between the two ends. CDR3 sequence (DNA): TGCAGTGCTATACCGGGACACCAAGCTTTCTTT. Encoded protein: CSAIPGHQAFF.

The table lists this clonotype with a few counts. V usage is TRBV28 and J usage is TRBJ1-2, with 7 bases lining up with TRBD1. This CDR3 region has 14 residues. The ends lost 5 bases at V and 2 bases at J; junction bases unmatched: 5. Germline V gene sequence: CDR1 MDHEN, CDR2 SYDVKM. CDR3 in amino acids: CASSRTGDNYGYTF. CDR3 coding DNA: TGTGCCAGCAGTCGGACAGGAGACAACTATGGCTACACCTTC.

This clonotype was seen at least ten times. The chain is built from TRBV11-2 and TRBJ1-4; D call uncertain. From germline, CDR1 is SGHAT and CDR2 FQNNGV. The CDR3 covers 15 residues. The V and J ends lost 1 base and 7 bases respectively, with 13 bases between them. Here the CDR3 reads CASSLGRGGGEKLFF. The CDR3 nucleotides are TGTGCCAGCAGCTTAGGGCGGGGAGGCGGTGAAAAACTGTTTTTT.

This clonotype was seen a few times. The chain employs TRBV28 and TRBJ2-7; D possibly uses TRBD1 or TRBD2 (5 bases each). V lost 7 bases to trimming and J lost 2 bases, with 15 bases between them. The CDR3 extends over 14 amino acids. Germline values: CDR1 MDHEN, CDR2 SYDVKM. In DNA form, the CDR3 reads TGTGCCAGCACCGACCCGAGGGGCCCCTACGAGCAGTACTTC. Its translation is CASTDPRGPYEQYF.

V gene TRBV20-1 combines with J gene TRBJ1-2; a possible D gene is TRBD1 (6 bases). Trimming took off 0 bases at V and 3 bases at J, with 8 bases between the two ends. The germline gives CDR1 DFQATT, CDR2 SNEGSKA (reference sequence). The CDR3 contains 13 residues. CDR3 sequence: CSAREQGDYGYTF. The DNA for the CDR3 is TGCAGTGCTAGAGAACAGGGCGACTATGGCTACACCTTC.

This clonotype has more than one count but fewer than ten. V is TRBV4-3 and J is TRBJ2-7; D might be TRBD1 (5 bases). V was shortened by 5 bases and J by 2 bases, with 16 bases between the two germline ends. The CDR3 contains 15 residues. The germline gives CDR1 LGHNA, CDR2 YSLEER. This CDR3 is CASSASQGRTYEQYF. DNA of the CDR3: TGCGCCAGCAGCGCTTCTCAGGGAAGAACCTACGAGCAGTACTTC.

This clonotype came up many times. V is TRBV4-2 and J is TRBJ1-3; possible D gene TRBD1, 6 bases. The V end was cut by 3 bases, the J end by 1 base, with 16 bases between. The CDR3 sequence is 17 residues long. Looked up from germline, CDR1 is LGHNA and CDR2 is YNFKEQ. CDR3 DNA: TGTGCCAGCAGCCATCTGGGGGGGGCCGGTTCTGGAAACACCATATATTTT. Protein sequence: CASSHLGGAGSGNTIYF.

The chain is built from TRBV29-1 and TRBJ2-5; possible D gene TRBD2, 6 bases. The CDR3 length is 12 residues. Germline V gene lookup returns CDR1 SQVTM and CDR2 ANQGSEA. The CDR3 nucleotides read TGCGGGGGGAAATACTACCAAGAGACCCAGTACTTC. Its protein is CGGKYYQETQYF.

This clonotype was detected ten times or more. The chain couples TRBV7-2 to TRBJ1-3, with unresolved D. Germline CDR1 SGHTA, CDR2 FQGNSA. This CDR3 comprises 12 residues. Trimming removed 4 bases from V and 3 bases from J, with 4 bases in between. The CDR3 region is CASSSFGNTIYF. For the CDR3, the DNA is TGTGCCAGCAGCTCGTTTGGAAACACCATATATTTT.

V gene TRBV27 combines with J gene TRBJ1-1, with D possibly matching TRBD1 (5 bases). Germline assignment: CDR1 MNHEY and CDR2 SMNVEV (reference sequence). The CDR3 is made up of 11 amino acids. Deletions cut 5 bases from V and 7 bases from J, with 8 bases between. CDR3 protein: CASSRGVEAFF. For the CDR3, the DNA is TGTGCCAGCAGTCGAGGGGTTGAAGCTTTCTTT.

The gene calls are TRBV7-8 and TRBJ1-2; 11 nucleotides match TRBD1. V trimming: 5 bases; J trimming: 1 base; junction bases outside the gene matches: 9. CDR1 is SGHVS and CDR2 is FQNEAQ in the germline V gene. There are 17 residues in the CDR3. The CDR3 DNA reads TGTGCCAGCAGCCCACCGGGACAGGGGGTTATTAACTATGGCTACACCTTC. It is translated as CASSPPGQGVINYGYTF.

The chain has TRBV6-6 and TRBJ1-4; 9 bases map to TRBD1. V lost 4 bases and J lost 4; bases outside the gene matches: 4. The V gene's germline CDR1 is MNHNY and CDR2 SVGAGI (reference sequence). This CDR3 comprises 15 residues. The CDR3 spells CASSSRTGDNEKLFF. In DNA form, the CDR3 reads TGTGCCAGCAGTTCGAGGACAGGGGATAATGAAAAACTGTTTTTT.

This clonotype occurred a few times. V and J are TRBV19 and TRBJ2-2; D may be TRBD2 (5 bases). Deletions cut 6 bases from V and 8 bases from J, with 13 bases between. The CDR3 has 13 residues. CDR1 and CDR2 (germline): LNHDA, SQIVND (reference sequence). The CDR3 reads CASSTPWRGELFF. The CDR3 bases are TGTGCCAGTAGCACCCCCTGGAGGGGGGAGCTGTTTTTT.

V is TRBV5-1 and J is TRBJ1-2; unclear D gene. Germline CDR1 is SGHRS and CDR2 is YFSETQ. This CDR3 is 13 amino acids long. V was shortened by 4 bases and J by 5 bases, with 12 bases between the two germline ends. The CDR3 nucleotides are TGCGCCAGCAGCGCTGTCGGGGATTATGGCTACACCTTC. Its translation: CASSAVGDYGYTF.

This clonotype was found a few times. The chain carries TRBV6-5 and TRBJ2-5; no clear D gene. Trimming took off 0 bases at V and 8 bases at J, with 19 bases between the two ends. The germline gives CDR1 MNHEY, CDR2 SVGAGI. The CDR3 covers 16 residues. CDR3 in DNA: TGTGCCAGCAGTTACTCCTTAGATAGCCTAAGAGAAACCCAGTACTTC. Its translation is CASSYSLDSLRETQYF.

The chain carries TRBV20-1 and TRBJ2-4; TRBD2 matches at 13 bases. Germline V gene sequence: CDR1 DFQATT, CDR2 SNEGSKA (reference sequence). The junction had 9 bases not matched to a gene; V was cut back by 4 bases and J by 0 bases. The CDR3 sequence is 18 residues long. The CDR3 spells CSATTSGGAPQAKNIQYF. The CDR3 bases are TGCAGTGCTACAACTAGCGGGGGGGCTCCCCAAGCCAAAAACATTCAGTACTTC.

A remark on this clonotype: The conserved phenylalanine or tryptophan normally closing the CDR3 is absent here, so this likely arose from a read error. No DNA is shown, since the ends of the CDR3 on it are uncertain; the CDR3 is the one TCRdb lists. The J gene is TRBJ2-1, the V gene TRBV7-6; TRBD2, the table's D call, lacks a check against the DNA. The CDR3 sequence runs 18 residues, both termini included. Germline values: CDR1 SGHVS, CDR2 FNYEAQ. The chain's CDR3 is CASSPEGGGALSYNEQLL.

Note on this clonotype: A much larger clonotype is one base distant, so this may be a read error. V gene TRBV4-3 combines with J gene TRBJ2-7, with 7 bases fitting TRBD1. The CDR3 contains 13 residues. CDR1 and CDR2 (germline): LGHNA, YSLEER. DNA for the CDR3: TGCGCCAGCAGCCAAGGACAGGGCTACGAGCCGTACTTC. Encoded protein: CASSQGQGYEPYF.

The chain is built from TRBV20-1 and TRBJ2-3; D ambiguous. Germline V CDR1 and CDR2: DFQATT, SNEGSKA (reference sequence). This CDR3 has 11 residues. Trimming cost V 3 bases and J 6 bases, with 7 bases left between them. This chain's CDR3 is CSASSGDTQYF. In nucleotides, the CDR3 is TGCAGTGCTAGCTCTGGGGATACGCAGTATTTT.

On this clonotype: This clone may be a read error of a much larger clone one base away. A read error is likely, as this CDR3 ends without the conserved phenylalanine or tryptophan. In DNA form, the CDR3 reads TGCGCCAGCTCCCTAGCGGGGGCCCAAGATACGCAGTATTTG. Translated: CASSLAGAQDTQYL. V usage is TRBV10-2 and J usage is TRBJ2-3; 10 bases agree with TRBD2. CDR1 is WSHSY, CDR2 SAAADI, per germline. The CDR3 totals 14 residues. Unmatched junction bases numbered 7, after V lost 8 bases and J lost 5 bases.

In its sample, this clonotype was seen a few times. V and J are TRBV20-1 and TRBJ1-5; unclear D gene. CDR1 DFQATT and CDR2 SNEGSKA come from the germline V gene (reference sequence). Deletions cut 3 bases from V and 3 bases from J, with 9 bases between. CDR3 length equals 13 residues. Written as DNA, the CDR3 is TGCAGTGCTAGTGCCAGCGCCAATCAGCCCCAGCATTTT. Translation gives CSASASANQPQHF.

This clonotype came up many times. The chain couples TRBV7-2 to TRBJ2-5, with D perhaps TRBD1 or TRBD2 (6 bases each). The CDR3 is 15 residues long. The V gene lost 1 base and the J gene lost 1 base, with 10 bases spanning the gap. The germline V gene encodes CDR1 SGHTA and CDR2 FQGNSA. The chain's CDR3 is CASSLGGALQETQYF. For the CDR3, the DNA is TGTGCCAGCAGCTTAGGGGGGGCTCTCCAAGAGACCCAGTACTTC.

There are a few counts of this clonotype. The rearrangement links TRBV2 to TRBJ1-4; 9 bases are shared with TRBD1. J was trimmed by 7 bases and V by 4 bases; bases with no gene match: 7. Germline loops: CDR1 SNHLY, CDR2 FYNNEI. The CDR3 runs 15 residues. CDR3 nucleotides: TGTGCCAGCAGTGGAACCGGGACAGGGACTGAAAAACTGTTTTTT. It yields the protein CASSGTGTGTEKLFF. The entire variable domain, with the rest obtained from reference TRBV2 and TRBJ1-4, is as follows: EPEVTQTPSHQVTQMGQEVILRCVPISNHLYFYWYRQILGQKVEFLVSFYNNEISEKSEIFDDQFSVERPDGSNFTLKIRSTKLEDSAMYFCASSGTGTGTEKLFFGSGTQLSVL.